A selection of T cell receptor beta chains follows, all from one sample in a study of shared clonotypes between healthy human individuals. Generated by immunoSEQ multiplex PCR, the TCRdb table keeps only in-frame clones and is missing some. The data contain roughly 850,000 clones, just over 95% of them singletons. The material sequenced was naive CD8+ T cells sorted from blood. Receptor source: a man younger than 40 in good health. CDR3s include the opening cysteine and the closing phenylalanine or tryptophan. Each record gives: CDR3 protein, CDR3 DNA, J gene, clone size, V gene, D gene. The D gene is left open where the match is weak. A clone size is listed for some rows: how often the clone was seen (once, few, many), or a class if it is expanded.

CASSRLLLGAFF | TGTGCCAGCAGCCGACTTCTCCTGGGCGCTTTCTTT | TRBJ1-1 | few | TRBV7-7 | .
CASSLPAGSLHEQYF | TGTGCCAGCAGCCTCCCCGCGGGGTCTCTCCACGAGCAGTACTTC | TRBJ2-7 | . | TRBV5-6 | .
CASSLTQEEQFF | TGTGCCAGCAGCTTAACACAAGAAGAGCAGTTCTTC | TRBJ2-1 | . | TRBV11-1 | .
CASSLGTSGTITGELFF | TGTGCCAGCAGCTTAGGGACTAGCGGGACGATCACCGGGGAGCTGTTTTTT | TRBJ2-2 | . | TRBV7-3 | TRBD2
CAIRTGTSYEQYF | TGTGCCATCAGGACCGGGACATCCTACGAGCAGTACTTC | TRBJ2-7 | once | TRBV10-3 | .
CASSSPGTGRYEQYF | TGTGCCAGCAGCTCCCCGGGGACAGGCCGCTACGAGCAGTACTTC | TRBJ2-7 | once | TRBV7-9 | TRBD1
CASSLDLDRLAYEQYF | TGCGCCAGCAGCTTGGACCTAGACAGACTCGCCTACGAGCAGTACTTC | TRBJ2-7 | . | TRBV5-1 | .
CASSVGGAPYDTQYF | TGTGCCAGCAGCGTAGGCGGGGCCCCTTACGATACGCAGTATTTT | TRBJ2-3 | . | TRBV9 | .
CASISPDGNTGELFF | TGTGCCAGCATCTCTCCCGACGGGAACACCGGGGAGCTGTTTTTT | TRBJ2-2 | . | TRBV7-9 | .
CASSKVGITGQGGNEQFF | TGCGCCAGCAGCAAAGTGGGGATTACCGGACAGGGAGGGAATGAGCAGTTCTTC | TRBJ2-1 | . | TRBV4-1 | .
CASTPGADQETQYF | TGTGCCAGCACCCCTGGCGCAGACCAAGAGACCCAGTACTTC | TRBJ2-5 | . | TRBV5-6 | .
CASSLEGTEAFF | TGTGCCAGCAGTTTAGAAGGGACTGAAGCTTTCTTT | TRBJ1-1 | . | TRBV27 | .
CASGSGTTLTGELFF | TGTGCTAGTGGTTCCGGGACTACCCTCACCGGGGAGCTGTTTTTT | TRBJ2-2 | . | TRBV12-5 | TRBD2
CASSFGPLNEQFF | TGTGCCAGCAGCTTTGGACCGCTAAATGAGCAGTTCTTC | TRBJ2-1 | . | TRBV5-6 | .
CAWSESAGYNEQFF | TGTGCCTGGAGTGAATCGGCGGGCTACAATGAGCAGTTCTTC | TRBJ2-1 | . | TRBV30 | .
CASSPKVLAGARADTQYF | TGTGCCAGCAGCCCGAAAGTACTAGCGGGAGCTCGGGCAGATACGCAGTATTTT | TRBJ2-3 | . | TRBV11-2 | TRBD2
CASSQTDRGGHNEQFF | TGTGCCAGCAGTCAAACGGACAGGGGAGGCCACAATGAGCAGTTCTTC | TRBJ2-1 | . | TRBV7-9 | TRBD1